These 31 T cell receptor beta chains came from one sample sequenced in a study of T cells in women clearing cervical HPV infection. Only in-frame clones appear in the TCRdb table, and some are missing; sequencing was by immunoSEQ multiplex PCR. This sample's table reports tens of thousands of clones. What was sequenced was blood buffy coat. The receptors were gathered from a woman aged 18 to 75 with a cervical HPV16 infection that either progressed to CIN3+ or cleared (not recorded which).

About this clone: The CDR3 end falls 3 residues outside the read, so it is completed with the germline J gene. V usage is TRBV5-1 and J usage is TRBJ2-2; 8 positions agree with TRBD1. The CDR3 runs to 16 residues. Germline V gene sequence: CDR1 SGHRS, CDR2 YFSETQ. J was trimmed by 5 bases and V by 0 bases; bases with no gene match: 6. The CDR3 region is CASSLAVGTGTGELFF. The part of the CDR3 DNA that was read is TGCGCCAGCAGCTTGGCCGTCGGGACAGGTACCGGGGAG.

In regard to this clone: The read ends 3 residues early relative to the CDR3; the germline J gene fills the gap. The rearrangement uses TRBV5-4 and TRBJ1-4, with 9 bases that match TRBD1. Germline V gene lookup returns CDR1 SGHNT and CDR2 YYREEE (reference sequence). The length of the CDR3 is 16 residues. Losses at the gene ends were 0 bases for V and 5 bases for J; bases not matched to a gene: 5. The covered CDR3 bases are TGTGCCAGCAGCTTGGCGGGAGGGACAGGGAATGAAAAA. Protein: CASSLAGGTGNEK. The entire CDR3 reads CASSLAGGTGNEKLFF.

Comments on this clone: The CDR3 goes on 3 residues after the read ends, and that part is filled in from the germline J gene. The chain joins TRBV19 to TRBJ1-1, with D possibly TRBD1 on 6 matching bases. There are 14 residues in the CDR3. The V gene's germline CDR1 is LNHDA and CDR2 SQIVND (reference sequence). Trimming took off 4 bases at V and 2 bases at J, with 11 bases between the two ends. CDR3 DNA, as far as it was read: TGTGCCAGTAGTAGATACAGGGTCAACACTGAA. Amino acid sequence: CASSRYRVNTE. The complete CDR3 reads CASSRYRVNTEAFF.

Concerning this clone itself: Read coverage stops 3 residues before the CDR3 terminus; the germline J gene supplies the remainder. The V and J genes are TRBV29-1 and TRBJ2-1; the match to TRBD2 covers 11 bases. The length of the CDR3 is 14 residues. J gave up 2 bases and V 7 bases, and 4 bases lay outside the gene matches. Germline V gene lookup returns CDR1 SQVTM and CDR2 ANQGSEA. The sequenced CDR3 bases are TGCAGCGCCTCGACTAGCGGGACCTACAATGAG. This encodes CSASTSGTYNE. The CDR3 reads in full as CSASTSGTYNEQFF.

As for this clone: Sequencing ends 3 residues short of the CDR3 end; the germline J gene provides the rest. The chain couples TRBV6-2 or TRBV6-3 to TRBJ2-1; TRBD1 agrees at 7 bases. The germline gives CDR1 MNHEY, CDR2 SVGEGT. CDR3 length equals 14 residues. J lost 5 bases, V lost 6 bases, and 7 bases had no gene match. This CDR3 reads CASSPTGQHNEQFF. The DNA read from the CDR3 is TGTGCCAGCAGCCCAACGGGACAGCACAATGAG.

A remark on this clone: From the germline J gene comes the end of the CDR3, since the read stops 3 residues before it. V gene TRBV7-3 combines with J gene TRBJ2-2, with D possibly TRBD2 on 6 matching bases. Per germline, CDR1 SGHTA and CDR2 FQGTGA. Trimming removed 5 bases at V and 4 bases at J, with 11 bases between. This CDR3 is built from 14 residues. CDR3 protein: CASSAVGGTGELFF. The part of the CDR3 DNA that was read is TGTGCCAGCAGCGCCGTCGGGGGCACCGGGGAG.

To note about this clone: From the germline J gene comes the end of the CDR3, since the read stops 3 residues before it. The chain joins TRBV28 to TRBJ1-6, with 9 bases matching TRBD1. Germline CDR1 is MDHEN and CDR2 is SYDVKM. This CDR3 comprises 17 residues. The V segment lost 5 bases and the J segment 5 bases; nucleotides outside the gene matches: 10. The CDR3 region is CASSTNTGTGNNSPLHF. The DNA read from the CDR3 is TGTGCCAGCAGTACTAATACCGGGACAGGGAATAATTCACCC.

On this clone itself: The read terminates 3 residues before the CDR3 end, so the remaining end is supplied by the germline J gene. The chain has TRBV15 and TRBJ2-6; possible D gene TRBD2, 5 bases. This CDR3 region has 18 residues. The germline gives CDR1 LNHNV, CDR2 YYDKDF (reference sequence). Deletions cut 2 bases from V and 0 bases from J, with 14 bases between. CDR3 DNA (partial): TGTGCCACCAGCAGACCCCCGGGGATCTTCTCTGGGGCCAACGTC. Encoded protein: CATSRPPGIFSGANV. The CDR3 as a whole reads CATSRPPGIFSGANVLTF.

Remarks on this clone: The read is 3 residues too short to cover the CDR3 end, so that end is filled in from the germline J gene. The genes are TRBV11-1 and TRBJ2-3; the match to TRBD2 covers 10 bases. The V gene end was trimmed by 6 bases and the J gene end by 3 bases; junction bases not matched to a gene: 3. The CDR3 runs 14 residues. Germline V gives CDR1 SGHAT, CDR2 FQDESV (reference sequence). The DNA read from the CDR3 is TGTGCCAGCAGACATAGCGGGGGGACAGATACG. Its protein product is CASRHSGGTDT. The full CDR3 protein is CASRHSGGTDTQYF.

As to this clone: The sequence runs out 3 residues before the end of the CDR3; the remainder is reconstructed from the germline J gene. The chain uses TRBV7-2 and TRBJ1-6; 10 nucleotides match TRBD1. The CDR3 loop spans 14 amino acids. Trimming removed 3 bases from V and 9 bases from J; junction bases left unmatched: 2. Germline CDR1 SGHTA, CDR2 FQGNSA. Incomplete CDR3 DNA: TGTGCCAGCAGCTTCGGACAGGGGGGTTCACCC. It encodes CASSFGQGGSP. The full CDR3 protein is CASSFGQGGSPLHF.

As concerns this clone: From the germline J gene comes the end of the CDR3, since the read stops 3 residues before it. The chain combines TRBV12-3 or TRBV12-4 with TRBJ1-1; 7 bases are shared with TRBD1. This CDR3 is 14 amino acids long. After removal of 5 bases from V and 3 bases from J, the junction contained 6 bases not matched to a gene. The CDR3 here is CASSDQGGYTEAFF. CDR3 DNA, as far as it was read: TGTGCCAGCAGTGATCAAGGGGGCTACACTGAA.

Concerning this clone: The missing CDR3 end, 3 residues past where the read stops, is filled in from the germline J gene. This sequence joins TRBV6-2 or TRBV6-3 and TRBJ1-1; D is unresolved. Germline CDR1 MNHEY, CDR2 SVGEGT. Trimming shortened V by 4 bases and J by 5 bases, and 11 bases separated the two germline ends. The CDR3 has 13 amino acids. The CDR3 loop is CASSFLRKTEAFF. The CDR3 bases that were read are TGTGCCAGCAGTTTCTTGCGGAAGACTGAA.

Concerning this clone itself: Read sequence stops 3 residues before the CDR3 end, and the germline J gene provides the missing end. The gene calls are TRBV19 and TRBJ2-2; TRBD2 matches 9 bases. Germline CDR1 LNHDA, CDR2 SQIVND (reference sequence). With 0 bases clipped from V and 4 bases from J, the junction kept 3 bases outside the gene matches. The CDR3 consists of 16 residues. The CDR3 spells CASSIESGRLTGELFF. The DNA read from the CDR3 is TGTGCCAGTAGTATAGAAAGCGGGAGGCTCACCGGGGAG.

A word on this clone: The CDR3 end is not reached by the read, which stops 3 residues before it; the germline J gene fills it in. The chain has TRBV28 and TRBJ2-7; no clear D gene. The CDR3 extends over 11 amino acids. Germline CDR1 and CDR2: MDHEN and SYDVKM. V lost 6 bases to trimming and J lost 3 bases, with 6 bases between them. The sequenced CDR3 bases are TGTGCCAGCAGCCAACACTACGAG. Its protein product is CASSQHYE. Given in full, the CDR3 is CASSQHYEQYF.

As regards this clone: The DNA ends 3 residues before the CDR3 does, and the rest of the CDR3 is filled in from the germline J gene. The V gene is TRBV9, the J gene TRBJ2-7; TRBD1 agrees at 7 bases. Germline V CDR1 and CDR2: SGDLS, YYNGEE. V shed 1 base and J 1 base; nucleotides not matched to a gene: 5. CDR3 length: 15 residues. CDR3: CASSVSDRASYEQYF. The sequenced CDR3 bases are TGTGCCAGCAGCGTATCTGACAGGGCTTCCTACGAG.

Note on this clone: The observed sequence ends 3 residues before the CDR3 terminus, with the missing tail filled in from the germline J gene. The chain joins TRBV2 to TRBJ1-2, with 9 bases fitting TRBD1. Germline CDR1 is SNHLY and CDR2 is FYNNEI. This CDR3 region has 14 residues. V lost 3 bases, J lost 4 bases, and 3 bases stayed unmatched. The covered CDR3 bases are TGTGCCAGCAGTGATACAGGGGGCAGCTATGGC. Its translation is CASSDTGGSYG. The CDR3 as a whole reads CASSDTGGSYGYTF.

Concerning this clone: Sequencing ends 3 residues short of the CDR3 end; the germline J gene provides the rest. The genes are TRBV6-4 and TRBJ2-5; D remains unclear. Per the germline V gene, CDR1 is MRHNA and CDR2 is SNTAGT. With 2 bases removed from V and 3 bases from J, the gap between germline ends came to 16 bases. CDR3 length: 16 amino acids. The CDR3 here is CASSDGPKQIKETQYF. The CDR3 bases that were read are TGTGCCAGCAGTGACGGGCCGAAACAGATCAAAGAGACC.

Details on this clone: The read ends 3 residues before the CDR3 terminus; that terminus is restored from the germline J gene. The chain joins TRBV12-3 or TRBV12-4 to TRBJ1-6; D might be TRBD1 (6 bases). Trimming removed 7 bases at V and 2 bases at J, with 9 bases between. The CDR3 has 14 amino acids. This chain's CDR3 is CASTGAAYNSPLHF. The DNA read from the CDR3 is TGTGCCAGCACAGGGGCCGCCTATAATTCACCC.

As concerns this clone: The CDR3 is cut off 3 residues early in the read; its end comes from the germline J gene. The J gene is TRBJ2-7, the V gene TRBV7-9, with TRBD2 identical over 7 bases. The CDR3 consists of 15 residues. Germline CDR1 SEHNR, CDR2 FQNEAQ (reference sequence). With V trimmed by 5 bases and J by 0 bases, 7 bases remained unmatched. Incomplete CDR3 DNA: TGTGCCAGCAGCCAGATTAGCGGGCCCTCCTACGAG. As protein: CASSQISGPSYE. The complete CDR3 protein is CASSQISGPSYEQYF.

Worth noting for this clone: The CDR3 is cut off 3 residues early in the read; its end comes from the germline J gene. The chain carries TRBV29-1 and TRBJ2-1, with 10 bases matching TRBD2. With V trimmed by 5 bases and J by 2 bases, 6 bases remained unmatched. Looked up from germline, CDR1 is SQVTM and CDR2 is ANQGSEA. This CDR3 has 15 residues. The CDR3 bases that were read are TGCAGCGTTCTGATAAGCGGGGGGGCCTACAATGAG. Translating it yields CSVLISGGAYNE. In full, the CDR3 reads CSVLISGGAYNEQFF.

Turning to this clone: The CDR3 extends 3 residues past the end of the read, so its final part is completed from the germline J gene. This sequence joins TRBV11-2 and TRBJ2-2; possibly TRBD1 for D (6 bases). Germline V gene data show CDR1 as SGHAT and CDR2 as FQNNGV. V gave up 4 bases and J gave up 2 bases, with 11 bases separating them. This CDR3 region has 15 residues. CDR3 sequence: CASSSRTANTGELFF. The DNA read from the CDR3 is TGTGCCAGCAGCTCTAGGACAGCTAACACCGGGGAG.

A remark on this clone: The CDR3 end is not reached by the read, which stops 3 residues before it; the germline J gene fills it in. This rearrangement joins TRBV11-2 to TRBJ2-5; either TRBD1 or TRBD2 may fit D (5 bases each). Germline V gene lookup returns CDR1 SGHAT and CDR2 FQNNGV. The CDR3 totals 14 residues. The V end was cut by 2 bases, the J end by 4 bases, with 11 bases between. The chain's CDR3 is CASSLSEGLETQYF. CDR3 bases read: TGTGCCAGCAGCTTATCTGAGGGGCTAGAGACC.

The CDR3 sequence: CASSQGGGGQAMGYGYTF. The part of the CDR3 DNA that was read is TGCGCCAGCAGCCAAGGAGGCGGGGGCCAGGCGATGGGCTATGGC. The V call is TRBV4-1, the J call TRBJ1-2; D may be TRBD1 (6 bases). The read terminates 3 residues before the CDR3 end, so the remaining end is supplied by the germline J gene. This CDR3 is 18 amino acids long. The germline gives CDR1 MGHRA, CDR2 YSYEKL. The V end lost 1 base, the J end lost 4 bases, and 22 bases lay between the germline ends.

The sequenced CDR3 bases are TGTGCCAGCAGCTCCCGTGGGGGGGCCACAGATACG. It specifies CASSSRGGATDT. The whole CDR3 is CASSSRGGATDTQYF. V gene TRBV7-2 combines with J gene TRBJ2-3, with a weak D call TRBD2 (7 bases). The read stops 3 residues short of the end of the CDR3; the missing end is completed from the germline J gene. The CDR3 has 15 residues. Germline CDR1 is SGHTA and CDR2 is FQGNSA. Trimming took off 4 bases at V and 2 bases at J, with 13 bases between the two ends.

Notes on this clone: Read coverage stops 3 residues before the CDR3 terminus; the germline J gene supplies the remainder. V usage is TRBV27 and J usage is TRBJ2-7, with TRBD1 identical over 7 bases. This CDR3 region has 14 residues. Germline CDR1 reads MNHEY; CDR2 reads SMNVEV (reference sequence). V lost 6 bases, J lost 0 bases, and 5 bases stayed unmatched. The CDR3 bases that were read are TGTGCCAGCAGCGGACAGGCGAGCTCCTACGAG. Amino acids: CASSGQASSYE. Given in full, the CDR3 is CASSGQASSYEQYF.

The CDR3 loop reads CASSSLAMGAEQYF. Incomplete CDR3 DNA: TGTGCCAGCAGCTCGCTAGCAATGGGCGCCGAG. The genes are TRBV7-9 and TRBJ2-7; tentatively, D is TRBD2 (5 bases). The CDR3 end falls 3 residues outside the read, so it is completed with the germline J gene. The germline CDR1 and CDR2 sequences are SEHNR and FQNEAQ (reference sequence). This CDR3 comprises 14 residues. The germline V and J ends were trimmed by 4 bases and 6 bases, with 16 bases remaining between them.

Comment on this clone: Read data end 3 residues before the CDR3 end; the end is taken from the germline J gene. J is TRBJ2-1 and V is TRBV5-5; TRBD2 matches 9 bases. Trimming took 2 bases from V and 3 from J; bases not matched to a gene: 3. The length of the CDR3 is 15 residues. Germline V gene lookup returns CDR1 SGHKS and CDR2 YYEKEE (reference sequence). CDR3 in amino acids: CASSFRLADYNEQFF. CDR3 DNA, as far as it was read: TGTGCCAGCAGCTTTCGACTAGCGGACTACAATGAG.

Turning to this clone: A junction boundary mismatches the germline segment, possibly from a read error. The CDR3 end is not reached by the read, which stops 3 residues before it; the germline J gene fills it in. The genes are TRBV4-2 and TRBJ1-2, with D maybe TRBD1 (5 bases). CDR1 and CDR2 from the germline V gene are LGHNA and YNFKEQ. This CDR3 has 16 residues. CDR3 sequence reads: CASSQSGTGGNYGYTF. CDR3 bases read: TGCGCCAGCAGCCAATCCGGTACGGGGGGTAACTATGGC.

A remark on this clone: The read gets to within 3 residues of the CDR3 end, and the germline J gene fills in the rest. The rearrangement links TRBV6-1 to TRBJ2-1; TRBD1 agrees at 10 bases. J was trimmed by 3 bases and V by 4 bases; bases with no gene match: 0. Germline CDR1 and CDR2: MNHNS and SASEGT. The CDR3 length is 14 residues. CDR3 amino acids: CASSGDRGYNEQFF. CDR3 DNA, as far as it was read: TGTGCCAGCAGTGGGGACAGGGGCTACAATGAG.

A remark on this clone: The missing CDR3 end, 3 residues past where the read stops, is filled in from the germline J gene. The J gene is TRBJ1-6, the V gene TRBV28; 8 positions agree with TRBD1. After removal of 5 bases from V and 10 bases from J, the junction contained 7 bases not matched to a gene. Germline V gene sequence: CDR1 MDHEN, CDR2 SYDVKM. This CDR3 is 14 amino acids long. CDR3 region: CASSEDRAYSPLHF. Partial CDR3 DNA: TGTGCCAGCAGTGAGGACAGGGCGTACTCACCC.

Turning to this clone: Read coverage stops 3 residues before the CDR3 terminus; the germline J gene supplies the remainder. This chain links TRBV11-1 with TRBJ2-1; tentative D call: TRBD2 (5 bases). The CDR3 is made up of 13 amino acids. Germline V CDR1 and CDR2: SGHAT, FQDESV (reference sequence). Trimming removed 5 bases at V and 8 bases at J, with 13 bases between. The CDR3 DNA, read in part, is TGTGCCAGCAGCCTATCGGGGTTTTATGAG. Residues: CASSLSGFYE. The whole CDR3 is CASSLSGFYEQFF. Full variable domain (remainder filled in from reference TRBV11-1 and TRBJ2-1): EAEVAQSPRYKITEKSQAVAFWCDPISGHATLYWYRQILGQGPELLVQFQDESVVDDSQLPKDRFSAERLKGVDSTLKIQPAELGDSAMYLCASSLSGFYEQFFGPGTRLTVL.